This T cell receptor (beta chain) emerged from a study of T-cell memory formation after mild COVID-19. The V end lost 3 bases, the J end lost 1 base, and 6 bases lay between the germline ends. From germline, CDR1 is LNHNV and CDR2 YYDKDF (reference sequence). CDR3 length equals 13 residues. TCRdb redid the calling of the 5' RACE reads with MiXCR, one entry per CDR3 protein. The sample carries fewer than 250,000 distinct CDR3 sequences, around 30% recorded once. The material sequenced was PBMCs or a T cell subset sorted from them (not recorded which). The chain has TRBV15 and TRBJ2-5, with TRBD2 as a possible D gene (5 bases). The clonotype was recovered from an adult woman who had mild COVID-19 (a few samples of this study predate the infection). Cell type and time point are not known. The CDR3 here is CATSSRGQETQYF. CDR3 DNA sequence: TGTGCCACCAGCAGCCGGGGCCAAGAGACCCAGTACTTC.